The 21 T cell receptor beta chains reported below all come from one sample, sequenced in a study of T cells after yellow fever vaccination (dated by TCRdb to the late 2010s). This specimen's treatment or condition label, per the study, means: live attenuated yellow fever vaccine strain. The protocol used for the library was 5' RACE. The reads were generated on an Illumina NovaSeq 6000. Using fastp at Q25 and MiXCR, TCRdb reprocessed the public reads and kept productive beta chains. Identical CDR3 protein sequences are pooled into one entry, listed with their most common genes and DNA. For this sample the table gives some 250,000 distinct CDR3 sequences, of which 3.6% were detected only once. The top ten constitute roughly a fifth of the sample. The sample in question was PBMCs, obtained 15 days after the yellow fever booster vaccination. Receptors were obtained from a man in his late teens or twenties who received the YFV17D yellow fever vaccine.

A remark on this clonotype: This may arise from a read error, as a much more abundant clone is one base away. V gene TRBV7-2 combines with J gene TRBJ1-1, with D uncertain. CDR3 length: 13 amino acids. CDR1 SGHTA and CDR2 FQGNSA come from the germline V gene. The CDR3 here is CASTLAQNTEAFF. DNA for the CDR3: TGTGCCAGCACCTTAGCCCAGAACACTGAAGCTTTCTTT.

This clonotype was recorded many times. This sequence joins TRBV5-1 and TRBJ2-7, with a possible D match to TRBD1 (5 bases). CDR1 is SGHRS and CDR2 is YFSETQ in the germline V gene. Trimming cost V 7 bases and J 0 bases, with 14 bases left between them. The CDR3 is 14 amino acids. The CDR3 sequence is CASRVGRNSYEQYF. Here the CDR3 DNA reads TGCGCCAGCCGTGTGGGGCGCAACTCCTACGAGCAGTACTTC.

This clonotype was counted only a few times. The chain links TRBV5-8 to TRBJ1-5; a weak D match, TRBD1 (6 bases). Trimming took off 3 bases at V and 3 bases at J, with 10 bases between the two ends. Germline loops: CDR1 SGHTS, CDR2 YDEGEE. The CDR3 runs to 14 residues. CDR3 DNA: TGTGCCAGCAGCTCGGACAGCTTCAATCAGCCCCAGCATTTT. This codes for CASSSDSFNQPQHF.

This clonotype was detected many times. The junction shows a germline mismatch at one end, possibly a read error. The chain uses TRBV6-2 or TRBV6-3 and TRBJ2-1; 7 bases fit TRBD1. Germline CDR1 and CDR2: MNHEY and SVGEGT. CDR3 length equals 12 residues. CDR3 DNA sequence: TGTGCCAGCCTTACCTCCGACAGGGTGAAAGTCTTC. As protein: CASLTSDRVKVF.

This clonotype was seen ten or more times. The V gene is TRBV7-2, the J gene TRBJ2-4, with 10 nucleotides matching TRBD2. J lost 5 bases, V lost 5 bases, and 9 bases had no gene match. Looked up from germline, CDR1 is SGHTA and CDR2 is FQGNSA. CDR3 size: 16 residues. The CDR3 loop is CASSASGGAGENIQYF. The CDR3 coding sequence is TGTGCCAGCAGCGCCAGCGGGGGGGCCGGGGAAAACATTCAGTACTTC.

This clonotype was observed at least ten times. The rearrangement joins TRBV20-1 to TRBJ2-2, with D possibly TRBD2 on 5 matching bases. Between the trimmed V and J ends, which lost 1 base and 5 bases, there was a span of 8 bases. The CDR3 is 13 residues long. Germline V gene lookup returns CDR1 DFQATT and CDR2 SNEGSKA (reference sequence). The CDR3 here is CSARGGWTGELFF. CDR3 bases: TGCAGTGCTAGAGGAGGGTGGACCGGGGAGCTGTTTTTT.

In its sample, this clonotype was seen many times. This chain uses TRBV29-1 with TRBJ2-3, with D unresolved. Trimming took off 3 bases at V and 3 bases at J, with 10 bases between the two ends. The CDR3 consists of 13 residues. Looked up from germline, CDR1 is SQVTM and CDR2 is ANQGSEA. For the CDR3, the DNA is TGCAGCGTTGATCACGGGTTTACAGATACGCAGTATTTT. Encoded protein: CSVDHGFTDTQYF.

This clonotype came up many times. The V gene is TRBV29-1, the J gene TRBJ2-3; tentatively, D is TRBD1 (6 bases). Germline V gene data show CDR1 as SQVTM and CDR2 as ANQGSEA. The CDR3 loop spans 14 amino acids. The V and J ends lost 6 bases and 4 bases respectively, with 17 bases between them. The chain's CDR3 is CSVPARGRADTQYF. CDR3 in DNA: TGCAGCGTACCCGCCAGGGGTAGGGCAGATACGCAGTATTTT.

In its sample, this clonotype was seen many times. J is TRBJ1-1 and V is TRBV10-3; the D gene is possibly TRBD1 (6 bases). Germline CDR1 is ENHRY and CDR2 is SYGVKD. Trimming stripped 6 bases from V and 1 base from J, with 15 bases between. CDR3 length equals 15 residues. The CDR3: CAIRNPGAGNTEAFF. The CDR3 DNA is TGTGCCATCAGAAATCCGGGGGCAGGGAACACTGAAGCTTTCTTT.

Many counts were recorded for this clonotype. The chain uses TRBV10-3 and TRBJ1-5, with D possibly TRBD1 on 6 matching bases. The V and J ends lost 10 bases and 2 bases respectively, with 15 bases between them. Germline CDR1 is ENHRY and CDR2 is SYGVKD. The length of the CDR3 is 14 residues. As DNA, the CDR3 is TGTGCCAGCTCACAGGGTGTGGGCAATCAGCCCCAGCATTTT. Amino acids: CASSQGVGNQPQHF.

This clonotype was counted many times. The chain has TRBV9 and TRBJ1-2; 8 bases fit TRBD1. The V gene end was trimmed by 3 bases and the J gene end by 4 bases; junction bases not matched to a gene: 8. Germline CDR1 reads SGDLS; CDR2 reads YYNGEE. The CDR3 contains 15 residues. CDR3: CASSASGGAAYGYTF. CDR3 coding DNA: TGTGCCAGCAGCGCATCAGGGGGCGCAGCCTATGGCTACACCTTC.

This clonotype was counted at least ten times. The rearrangement joins TRBV28 to TRBJ2-7, with D possibly matching TRBD1 (6 bases). V lost 10 bases and J lost 0, with 28 bases in between. This CDR3 region has 18 residues. Germline values: CDR1 MDHEN, CDR2 SYDVKM. Written as DNA, the CDR3 is TGTGCCACCCAGCCTCCCACCTTGGGACACCTAAGCTCCTACGAGCAGTACTTC. As protein: CATQPPTLGHLSSYEQYF.

This clonotype was counted at least ten times. The chain couples TRBV7-2 to TRBJ2-3, with TRBD2 as a possible D gene (7 bases). Germline V gene sequence: CDR1 SGHTA, CDR2 FQGNSA. V was cut by 5 bases and J by 4 bases, with 16 bases left in between. The CDR3 consists of 15 residues. This chain's CDR3 is CASSLVGGAPDTQYF. The CDR3 region has the DNA TGTGCCAGCAGCCTAGTGGGGGGGGCCCCAGATACGCAGTATTTT.

The chain joins TRBV12-2 to TRBJ2-7. TRBV12-2 is flagged as a pseudogene. The CDR3 is made up of 14 amino acids. This CDR3 is CASRTVSIAYEQYV. In DNA form, the CDR3 reads TGTGCAAGTCGCACCGTCTCCATTGCCTACGAGCAGTACGTC.

This clonotype has ten or more counts. The gene calls are TRBV4-3 and TRBJ2-2, with 10 bases identical to TRBD2. The CDR3 runs 17 residues. After removal of 1 base from V and 6 bases from J, the junction contained 8 bases not matched to a gene. Per germline, CDR1 LGHNA and CDR2 YSLEER. The CDR3 sequence is CASSQATSGAISGELFF. CDR3 in DNA: TGCGCCAGCAGCCAAGCAACTAGCGGGGCCATATCCGGGGAGCTGTTTTTT.

The gene calls are TRBV23-1 and TRBJ2-2; unclear D gene. TRBV23-1 is an ORF for which the function is uncertain. V was shortened by 6 bases and J by 1 base, with 9 bases between the two germline ends. The CDR3 totals 14 residues. CDR3 in DNA: TGCGCCAGCAGCCCCCAGAAGAACACCGGGGAGCTGTTTTTT. This translates into CASSPQKNTGELFF.

This clonotype was counted at least ten times. J is TRBJ2-7 and V is TRBV23-1; D remains unclear. TRBV23-1 falls under the ORF class, with uncertain function. The length of the CDR3 is 15 residues. V was pared by 0 bases and J by 5 bases, with 14 bases between. The CDR3 loop reads CASSQSFGLVHEQYV. The CDR3 coding sequence is TGCGCCAGCAGTCAATCGTTCGGGCTCGTCCACGAGCAGTACGTC.

The sample holds many counts of this clonotype. The chain links TRBV4-1 to TRBJ1-4, with 7 bases identical to TRBD1. CDR3 length: 15 residues. V lost 3 bases, J lost 8 bases, and 9 bases stayed unmatched. Germline V gives CDR1 MGHRA, CDR2 YSYEKL. The CDR3 loop is CASSQRGGSNEKLFF. In nucleotides, the CDR3 is TGCGCCAGCAGCCAGAGAGGGGGCAGTAACGAAAAACTGTTTTTT.

The chain recombines TRBV25-1 with TRBJ2-1, with a tentative D call TRBD1 (6 bases). The CDR3 sequence is 14 residues long. Germline CDR1 is MGHDK and CDR2 is SYGVNS. V lost 0 bases, J lost 4 bases, and 7 bases lay in between. This CDR3 is CASSEYRGYNEQFF. The CDR3 DNA sequence: TGTGCCAGCAGTGAATACAGGGGATACAATGAGCAGTTCTTC.

This clonotype occurred many times. The V and J genes are TRBV4-1 and TRBJ2-1; D gene uncertain. V was shortened by 0 bases and J by 10 bases, with 13 bases between the two germline ends. CDR3 length equals 14 residues. CDR1 is MGHRA and CDR2 is YSYEKL in the germline V gene. CDR3 protein: CASSQDPGRGEQFF. CDR3 sequence (DNA): TGCGCCAGCAGCCAAGATCCGGGTCGTGGAGAGCAGTTCTTC.

The V gene is TRBV7-2, the J gene TRBJ2-5; a possible D gene is TRBD2 (5 bases). The CDR3 is 15 amino acids. CDR1 and CDR2 from the germline V gene are SGHTA and FQGNSA. V was clipped by 1 base and J by 5 bases, with 14 bases between them. The CDR3 DNA reads as TGTGCCAGCAGCTTAGATCCTAGCCGGGTGGAGACCCAGTACTTC. It is translated as CASSLDPSRVETQYF.